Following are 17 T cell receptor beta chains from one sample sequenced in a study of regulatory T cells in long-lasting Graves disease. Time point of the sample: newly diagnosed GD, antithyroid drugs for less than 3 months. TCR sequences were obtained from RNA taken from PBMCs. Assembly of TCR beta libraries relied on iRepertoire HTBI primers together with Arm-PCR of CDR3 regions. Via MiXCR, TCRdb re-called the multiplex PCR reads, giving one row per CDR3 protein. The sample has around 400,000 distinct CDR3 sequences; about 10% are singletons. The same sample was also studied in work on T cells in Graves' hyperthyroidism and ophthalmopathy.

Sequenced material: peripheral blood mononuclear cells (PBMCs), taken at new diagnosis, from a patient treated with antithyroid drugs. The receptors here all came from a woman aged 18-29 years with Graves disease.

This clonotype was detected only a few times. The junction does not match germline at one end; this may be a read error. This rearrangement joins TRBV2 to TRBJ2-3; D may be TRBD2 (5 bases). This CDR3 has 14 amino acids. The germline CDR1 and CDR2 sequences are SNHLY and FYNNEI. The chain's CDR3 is CASSGAATTDTRYF. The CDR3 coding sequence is TGTGCCAGCAGTGGAGCGGCTACCACGGATACGCGGTATTTT.

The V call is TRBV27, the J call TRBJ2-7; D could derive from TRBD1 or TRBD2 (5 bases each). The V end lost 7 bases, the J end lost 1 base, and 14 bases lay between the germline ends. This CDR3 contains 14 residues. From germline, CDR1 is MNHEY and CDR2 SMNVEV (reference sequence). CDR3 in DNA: TGTGCCAGCACCTACGGGGCGAATTCCTACGAGCAGTACGTC. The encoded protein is CASTYGANSYEQYV.

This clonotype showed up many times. In DNA, the CDR3 is TGTGCCAGCAGTGAAATGGAGTCGCAGTACTTC. It encodes CASSEMESQYF. The chain combines TRBV2 with TRBJ2-7; no clear D gene. Germline CDR1 SNHLY, CDR2 FYNNEI. With 2 bases removed from V and 9 bases from J, the gap between germline ends came to 8 bases. This CDR3 has 11 amino acids.

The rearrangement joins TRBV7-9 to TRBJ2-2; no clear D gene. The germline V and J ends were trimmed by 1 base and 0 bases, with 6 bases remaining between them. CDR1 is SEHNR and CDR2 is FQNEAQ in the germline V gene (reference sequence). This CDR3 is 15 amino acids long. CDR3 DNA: TGTGCCAGCAGCTTAGACACATCGAACACCGGGGAGCTGTTTTTT. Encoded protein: CASSLDTSNTGELFF.

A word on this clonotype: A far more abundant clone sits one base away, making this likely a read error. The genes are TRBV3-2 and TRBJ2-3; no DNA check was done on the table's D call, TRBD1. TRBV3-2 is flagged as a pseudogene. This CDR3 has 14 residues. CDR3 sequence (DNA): TGTGCCAGCAGCCAAGGTCCCCTTGGAAATACGCAGTATTTT. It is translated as CASSQGPLGNTQYF.

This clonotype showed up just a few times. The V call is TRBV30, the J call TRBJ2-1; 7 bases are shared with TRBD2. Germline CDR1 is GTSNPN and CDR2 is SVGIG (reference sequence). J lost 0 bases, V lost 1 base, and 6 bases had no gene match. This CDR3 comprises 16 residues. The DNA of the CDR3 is TGTGCCTGGAGTGGACTAGCTAGGGGCTCCTACAATGAGCAGTTCTTC. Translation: CAWSGLARGSYNEQFF.

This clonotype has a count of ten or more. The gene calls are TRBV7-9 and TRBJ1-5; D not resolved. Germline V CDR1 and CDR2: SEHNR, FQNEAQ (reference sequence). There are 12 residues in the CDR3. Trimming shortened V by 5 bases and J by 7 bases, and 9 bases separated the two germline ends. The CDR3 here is CASSLTEQPQHF. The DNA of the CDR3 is TGTGCCAGCAGCCTTACAGAGCAGCCCCAGCATTTT.

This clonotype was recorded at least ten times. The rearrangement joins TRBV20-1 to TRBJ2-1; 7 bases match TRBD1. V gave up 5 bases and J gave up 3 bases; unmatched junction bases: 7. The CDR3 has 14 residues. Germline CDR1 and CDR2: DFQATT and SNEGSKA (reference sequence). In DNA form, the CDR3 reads TGCAGTGCTCCCCCGGGACAGAACTACAATGAGCAGTTCTTC. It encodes CSAPPGQNYNEQFF.

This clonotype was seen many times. The CDR3 loop is CASSLSSLRLPNTEAFF. CDR3 coding DNA: TGTGCCAGCAGCTTATCGTCCTTGAGGCTCCCGAACACTGAAGCTTTCTTT. V usage is TRBV13 and J usage is TRBJ1-1; D remains ambiguous. V dropped 2 bases and J dropped 1 base, with 17 bases sitting between them. There are 17 residues in the CDR3. Germline assignment: CDR1 PRHDT and CDR2 FYEKMQ (reference sequence).

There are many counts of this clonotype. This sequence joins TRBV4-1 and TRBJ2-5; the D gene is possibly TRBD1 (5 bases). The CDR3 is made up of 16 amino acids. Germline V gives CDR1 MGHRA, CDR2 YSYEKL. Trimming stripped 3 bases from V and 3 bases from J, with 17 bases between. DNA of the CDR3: TGCGCCAGCAGCCAGGGAAGGGGCGTAGCAGAAGAGACCCAGTACTTC. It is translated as CASSQGRGVAEETQYF.

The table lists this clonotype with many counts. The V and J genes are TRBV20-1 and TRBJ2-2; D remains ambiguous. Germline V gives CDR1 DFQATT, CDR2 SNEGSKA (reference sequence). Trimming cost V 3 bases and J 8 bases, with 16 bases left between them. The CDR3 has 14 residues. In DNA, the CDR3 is TGCAGTGCTAGCCCCCCACTCATAGTGGGGGAGCTGTTTTTT. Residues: CSASPPLIVGELFF.

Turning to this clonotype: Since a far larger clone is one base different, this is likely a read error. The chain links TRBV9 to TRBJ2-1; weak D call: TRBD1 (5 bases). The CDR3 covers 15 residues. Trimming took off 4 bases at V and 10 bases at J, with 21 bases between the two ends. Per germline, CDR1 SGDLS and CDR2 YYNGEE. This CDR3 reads CASSSEVRGGYEQFF. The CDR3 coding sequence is TGTGCCAGCAGCTCAGAGGTTAGGGGTGGGTACGAGCAGTTCTTC.

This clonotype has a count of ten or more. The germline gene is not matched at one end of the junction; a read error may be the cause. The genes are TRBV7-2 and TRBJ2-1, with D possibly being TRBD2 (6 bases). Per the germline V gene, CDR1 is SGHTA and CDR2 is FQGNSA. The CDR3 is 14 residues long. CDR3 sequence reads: CASSLGSGGNEQFF. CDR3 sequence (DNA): TGCGCCAGCAGCCTGGGGTCCGGGGGTAATGAGCAGTTCTTC.

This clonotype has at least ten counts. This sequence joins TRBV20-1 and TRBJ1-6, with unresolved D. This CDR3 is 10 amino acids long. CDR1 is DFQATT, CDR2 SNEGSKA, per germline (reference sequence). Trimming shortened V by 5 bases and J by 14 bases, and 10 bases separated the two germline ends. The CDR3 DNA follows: TGCAGTGCTGTCCGCGCGGCCCTCCACTTT. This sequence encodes CSAVRAALHF.

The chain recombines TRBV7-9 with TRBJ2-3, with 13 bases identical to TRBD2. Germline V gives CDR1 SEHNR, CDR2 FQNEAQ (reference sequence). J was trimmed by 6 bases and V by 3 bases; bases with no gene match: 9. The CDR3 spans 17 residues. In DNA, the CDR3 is TGTGCCAGCAGCTTTCTCGGACTAGCGGGAGTTCTGGATACGCAGTATTTT. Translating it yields CASSFLGLAGVLDTQYF.

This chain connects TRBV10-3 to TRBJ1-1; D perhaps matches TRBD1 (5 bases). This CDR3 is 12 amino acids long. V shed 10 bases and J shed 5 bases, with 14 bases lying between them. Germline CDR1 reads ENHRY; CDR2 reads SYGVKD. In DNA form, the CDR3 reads TGTGCCACGGCCGGGGGGAGGACTGAAGCTTTCTTT. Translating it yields CATAGGRTEAFF.

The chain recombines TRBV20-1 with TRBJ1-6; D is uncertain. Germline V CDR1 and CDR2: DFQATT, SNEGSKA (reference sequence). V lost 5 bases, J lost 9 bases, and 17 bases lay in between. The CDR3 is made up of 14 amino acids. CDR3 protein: CSASHPTPSSPLHF. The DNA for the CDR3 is TGCAGTGCTTCTCACCCGACCCCTAGTTCACCCCTCCACTTT.